The clone carrying this TCR beta chain has a count of ten or more. Its antigen is undetermined. The source of the sample is a study of CD8 T cells in ankylosing spondylitis. From the 5' RACE reads, TCRdb called clonotypes with MiXCR, one entry per CDR3 protein. The profile covers fewer than 450,000 distinct CDR3 sequences, with roughly 15% appearing a single time and over 1% taken by the ten largest. Whole-study results and caveats: Ankylosing spondylitis blood appeared to carry a characteristic TCR beta motif of roughly eight highly homologous variants. Reportedly, significant enrichment of disease-linked clones occurred in matched ankylosing spondylitis synovial fluid. As for the disease-linked clones, they showed a CD8+ phenotype and occurred at relatively low frequencies in peripheral blood. Reports of some motif variants in reactive arthritis synovial fluid and blood predate this one.

Germline CDR1 and CDR2: KGHDR and SFDVKD. The CDR3 sequence is 14 residues long. The V and J ends lost 4 bases and 7 bases respectively, with 15 bases between them. The chain couples TRBV24-1 to TRBJ1-2; D not certain. This receptor was identified in a male donor with ankylosing spondylitis. Sequenced sample: blood, either unsorted or a sorted T cell fraction (not recorded which). The DNA for the CDR3 is TGTGCCACCAGTGACCCCCCCGCGTCGGTTGGCTACACCTTC. The encoded protein is CATSDPPASVGYTF.